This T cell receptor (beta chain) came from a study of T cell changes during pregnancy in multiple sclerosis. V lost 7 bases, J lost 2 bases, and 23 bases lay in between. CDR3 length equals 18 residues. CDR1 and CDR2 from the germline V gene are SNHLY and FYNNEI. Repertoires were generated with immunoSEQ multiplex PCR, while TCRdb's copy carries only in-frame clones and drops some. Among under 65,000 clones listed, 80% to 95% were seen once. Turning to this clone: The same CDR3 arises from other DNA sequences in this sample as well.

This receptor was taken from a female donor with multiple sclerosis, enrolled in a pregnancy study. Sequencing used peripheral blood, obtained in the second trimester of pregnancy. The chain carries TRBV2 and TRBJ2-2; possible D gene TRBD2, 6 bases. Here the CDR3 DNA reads TGTGCCAGCAATGTCCGAACTAGCCTTTCTTCCAACACCGGGGAGCTGTTTTTT. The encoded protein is CASNVRTSLSSNTGELFF.